This record looks at one TCR beta chain sequence and its context. The antigen remains unidentified. The data originate from a study of OX40 agonist ivuxolimab in advanced cancers. Whole-study context: Cohort: roughly 80% men, mean age approximately 60, aged about 23 to 79.

The germline gives CDR1 LGHNA, CDR2 YSLEER. Trimming stripped 0 bases from V and 8 bases from J, with 10 bases between. This CDR3 region has 13 residues. Study-level findings and limits: CD4+ and CD8+ blood T cells expanded clonally by week 6 at 0.1 to 3.0 mg/kg.

Clones were read by immunoSEQ multiplex PCR, and TCRdb kept only the in-frame ones, dropping some. The sample records approximately 68,000 clones, roughly 83% being singletons. This TCR came from an adult with an advanced solid tumor such as melanoma, head and neck, liver or kidney cancer. The starting material was CD4+ or CD8+ T cells sorted from blood, obtained in a trial of the OX40 agonist ivuxolimab. The gene calls are TRBV4-3 and TRBJ1-1; perhaps TRBD1 as D (5 bases). The CDR3: CASSQERWGEAFF. In DNA, the CDR3 is TGCGCCAGCAGCCAAGAAAGGTGGGGGGAAGCTTTCTTT.